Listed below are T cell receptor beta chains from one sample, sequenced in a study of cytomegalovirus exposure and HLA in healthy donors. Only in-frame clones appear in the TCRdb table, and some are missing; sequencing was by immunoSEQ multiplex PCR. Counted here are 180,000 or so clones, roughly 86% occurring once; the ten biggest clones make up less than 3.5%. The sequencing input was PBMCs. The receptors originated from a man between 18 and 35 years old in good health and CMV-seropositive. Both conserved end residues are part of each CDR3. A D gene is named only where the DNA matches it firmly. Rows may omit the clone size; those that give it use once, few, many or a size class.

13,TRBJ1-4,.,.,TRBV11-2,CASSLLGDKKLFF,TGTGCCAGCAGCTTGCTCGGGGATAAGAAACTGTTTTTT
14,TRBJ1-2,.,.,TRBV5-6,CASSPLGLNYGYTF,TGTGCCAGCAGCCCCCTCGGTCTTAACTATGGCTACACCTTC
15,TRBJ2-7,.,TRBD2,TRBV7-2,CASSLATSGSYEQYF,TGTGCCAGCAGCCTAGCGACTAGCGGGTCCTACGAGCAGTACTTC
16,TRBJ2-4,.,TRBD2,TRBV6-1,CASSGSGTLAKNIQYF,TGTGCCAGCAGTGGTAGCGGGACTCTAGCCAAAAACATTCAGTACTTC
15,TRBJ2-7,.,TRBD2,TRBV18,CASSLGTSGTYEQYF,TGTGCCAGCTCACTTGGGACTAGCGGGACCTACGAGCAGTACTTC
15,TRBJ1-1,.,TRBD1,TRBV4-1,CASREGTGVGTEAFF,TGCGCCAGCAGAGAAGGGACAGGGGTAGGGACTGAAGCTTTCTTT
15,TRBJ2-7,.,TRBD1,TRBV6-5,CASRSAGTGSYEQYF,TGTGCCAGCAGATCGGCGGGGACAGGCTCCTACGAGCAGTACTTC
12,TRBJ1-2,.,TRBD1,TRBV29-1,CSVADRGPGYTF,TGCAGCGTCGCGGACAGGGGGCCGGGCTACACCTTC
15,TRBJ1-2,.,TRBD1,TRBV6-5,CASSYLGTGVYGYTF,TGTGCCAGCAGTTATTTGGGGACAGGGGTCTATGGCTACACCTTC
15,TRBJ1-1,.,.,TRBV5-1,CASSLTQGFGTEAFF,TGCGCCAGCAGCTTGACACAGGGTTTCGGCACTGAAGCTTTCTTT
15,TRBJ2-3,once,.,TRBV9,CASSAGGLQKHTQYF,TGTGCCAGCAGCGCCGGGGGTCTACAAAAACATACGCAGTATTTT
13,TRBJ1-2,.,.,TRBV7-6,CASSPQAWYGYTF,TGTGCCAGCAGCCCCCAAGCCTGGTATGGCTACACCTTC
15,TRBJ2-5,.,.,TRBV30,CAWRGLGGSKETQYF,TGTGCCTGGAGAGGGCTAGGGGGTTCAAAAGAGACCCAGTACTTC
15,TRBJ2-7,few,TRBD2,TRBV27,CASSLRWGGFYEQYF,TGTGCCAGCAGTCTCCGGTGGGGGGGATTCTACGAGCAGTACTTC
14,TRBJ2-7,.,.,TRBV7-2,CASSLGGQDYEQYF,TGTGCCAGCAGCTTAGGGGGACAAGACTACGAGCAGTACTTC
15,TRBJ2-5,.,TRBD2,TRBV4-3,CASSPGGGLQETQYF,TGCGCCAGCAGCCCCGGGGGGGGACTCCAAGAGACCCAGTACTTC
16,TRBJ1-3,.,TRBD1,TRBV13,CASSLPGQGGGNTIYF,TGTGCCAGCAGCTTACCAGGACAGGGAGGAGGAAACACCATATATTTT
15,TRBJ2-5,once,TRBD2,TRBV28,CASSPGTSGKETQYF,TGTGCCAGCAGTCCCGGGACTAGCGGGAAAGAGACCCAGTACTTC
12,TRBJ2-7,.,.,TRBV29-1,CSAGLGGDEQYF,TGCAGCGCCGGACTGGGGGGAGACGAGCAGTACTTC
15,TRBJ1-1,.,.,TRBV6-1,CATLAGSLLNTEAFF,TGTGCCACCCTCGCGGGGAGTCTCCTGAACACTGAAGCTTTCTTT
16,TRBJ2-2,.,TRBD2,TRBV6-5,CASSYSGRGAGGELFF,TGTGCCAGCAGTTACTCCGGGCGGGGGGCCGGCGGGGAGCTGTTTTTT
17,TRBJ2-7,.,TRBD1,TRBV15,CATSRVPPQGAGYEQYF,TGTGCCACCAGCAGAGTTCCCCCCCAGGGGGCAGGCTACGAGCAGTACTTC
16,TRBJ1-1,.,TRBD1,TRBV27,CASSLPPGTANTEAFF,TGTGCCAGCAGTTTACCCCCCGGGACAGCAAACACTGAAGCTTTCTTT
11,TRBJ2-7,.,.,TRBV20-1,CSAFRTYEQYF,TGCAGTGCGTTCAGGACCTACGAGCAGTACTTC
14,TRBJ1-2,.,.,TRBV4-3,CASSQDRGNYGYTF,TGCGCCAGCAGCCAAGACAGGGGTAACTATGGCTACACCTTC
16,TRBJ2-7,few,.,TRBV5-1,CASSLDRPSRSYEQYF,TGCGCCAGCAGCTTGGACAGGCCAAGTCGCTCCTACGAGCAGTACTTC
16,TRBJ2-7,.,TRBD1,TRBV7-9,CASSLFPDRDADEQYF,TGTGCCAGCAGCTTATTCCCGGACAGGGATGCGGACGAGCAGTACTTC
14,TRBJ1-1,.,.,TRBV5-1,CASSPGQGTTEAFF,TGCGCCAGCAGCCCAGGGCAGGGGACCACTGAAGCTTTCTTT
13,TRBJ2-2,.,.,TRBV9,CASSVGTAGELFF,TGTGCCAGCAGCGTAGGGACAGCCGGGGAGCTGTTTTTT
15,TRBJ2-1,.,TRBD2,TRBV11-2,CASSLGAGADNEQFF,TGTGCCAGCAGCTTAGGAGCGGGGGCCGACAATGAGCAGTTCTTC
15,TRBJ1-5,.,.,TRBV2,CASRGGVSSNQPQHF,TGTGCCAGCAGGGGGGGGGTGTCTAGCAATCAGCCCCAGCATTTT
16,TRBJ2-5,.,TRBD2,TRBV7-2,CASSLLFGLAGETQYF,TGTGCCAGCAGCCTCTTGTTCGGCTTAGCGGGGGAGACCCAGTACTTC
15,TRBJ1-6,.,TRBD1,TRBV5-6,CASSLEAGGNSPLHF,TGTGCCAGCAGCTTGGAAGCAGGGGGGAATTCACCCCTCCACTTT
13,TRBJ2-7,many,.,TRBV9,CASSPSSPYEQYF,TGTGCCAGCTCACCTAGCTCCCCCTACGAGCAGTACTTC
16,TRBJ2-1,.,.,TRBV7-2,CASSLGTRISYNEQFF,TGTGCCAGCAGCTTAGGGACACGGATCTCCTACAATGAGCAGTTCTTC
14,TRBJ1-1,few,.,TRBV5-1,CASSLDSRNTEAFF,TGCGCCAGCAGCTTAGACAGTAGGAACACTGAAGCTTTCTTT
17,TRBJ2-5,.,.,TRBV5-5,CASSLGQKHMYQETQYF,TGTGCCAGCAGCTTGGGGCAAAAACATATGTACCAAGAGACCCAGTACTTC
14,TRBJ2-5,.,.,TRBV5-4,CASSLDGSGETQYF,TGTGCCAGCAGCTTGGACGGGAGCGGGGAGACCCAGTACTTC
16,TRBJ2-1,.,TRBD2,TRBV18,CASSSYSGSSYNEQFF,TGTGCCAGCTCATCATATAGCGGGAGCTCCTACAATGAGCAGTTCTTC
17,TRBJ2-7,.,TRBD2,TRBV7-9,CASSLVATSVHSYEQYF,TGTGCCAGCAGCTTAGTTGCTACTAGCGTACACTCCTACGAGCAGTACTTC
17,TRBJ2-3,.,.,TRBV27,CASSSRLRQSGTDTQYF,TGTGCCAGCAGTTCCAGGCTCAGACAGTCTGGCACAGATACGCAGTATTTT
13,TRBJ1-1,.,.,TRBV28,CASSPQGRTEAFF,TGTGCCAGCAGCCCACAGGGACGCACTGAAGCTTTCTTT
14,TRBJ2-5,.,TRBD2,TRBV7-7,CASSPSGRVETQYF,TGTGCTAGCAGCCCTAGCGGGAGGGTGGAGACCCAGTACTTC
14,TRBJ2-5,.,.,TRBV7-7,CASSLVGVGQTQYF,TGTGCTAGCAGCTTAGTCGGGGTAGGGCAGACCCAGTACTTC
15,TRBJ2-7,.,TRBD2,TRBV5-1,CASSLERGAGYEQYF,TGCGCCAGCAGCTTGGAGCGGGGGGCGGGCTACGAGCAGTACTTC
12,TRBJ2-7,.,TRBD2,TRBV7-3,CAIKPGGDEQYF,TGTGCCATCAAACCTGGGGGGGACGAGCAGTACTTC
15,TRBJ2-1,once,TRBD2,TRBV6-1,CASSVRGGQGNEQFF,TGTGCCAGCAGTGTGCGGGGGGGCCAGGGCAATGAGCAGTTCTTC
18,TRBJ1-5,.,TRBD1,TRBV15,CATSRDKGGQGAGQPQHF,TGTGCCACCAGCAGAGATAAGGGAGGACAGGGGGCCGGACAGCCCCAGCATTTT
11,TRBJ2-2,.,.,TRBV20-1,CSAPNTGELFF,TGCAGTGCTCCTAACACCGGGGAGCTGTTTTTT
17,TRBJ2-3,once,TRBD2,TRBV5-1,CASSLGLRGGVADTQYF,TGCGCCAGCAGCTTGGGTTTGCGGGGGGGCGTCGCAGATACGCAGTATTTT
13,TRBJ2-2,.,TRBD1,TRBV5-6,CASRTGTTGELFF,TGTGCCAGCCGGACAGGGACCACCGGGGAGCTGTTTTTT
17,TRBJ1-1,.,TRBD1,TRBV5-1,CASSLEAGGPMRTEAFF,TGCGCCAGCAGCTTGGAGGCAGGGGGACCCATGAGGACTGAAGCTTTCTTT
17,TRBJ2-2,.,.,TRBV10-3,CAISESGWTKSPGELFF,TGTGCCATCAGTGAGTCAGGATGGACTAAGTCCCCCGGGGAGCTGTTTTTT
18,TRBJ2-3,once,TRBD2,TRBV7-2,CASSRSRLAGGPTDTQYF,TGTGCCAGCAGCCGTTCTCGACTAGCGGGGGGGCCAACAGATACGCAGTATTTT
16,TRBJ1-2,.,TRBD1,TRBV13,CASSLEGQGAEYGYTF,TGTGCCAGCAGCTTAGAAGGACAGGGGGCCGAATATGGCTACACCTTC